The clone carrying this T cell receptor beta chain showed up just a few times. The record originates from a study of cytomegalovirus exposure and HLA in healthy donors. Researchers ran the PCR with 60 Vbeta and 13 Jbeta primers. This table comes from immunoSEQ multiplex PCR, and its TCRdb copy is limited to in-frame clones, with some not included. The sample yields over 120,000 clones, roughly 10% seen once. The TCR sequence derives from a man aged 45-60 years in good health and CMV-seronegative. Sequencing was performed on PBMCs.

In DNA, the CDR3 is TGTGCCAGCAGCCAAGCCCGTCCTGATACGCAGTATTTT. Translation gives CASSQARPDTQYF. This chain joins TRBV4-2 and TRBJ2-3, with no clear D. This CDR3 contains 13 residues. V lost 1 base to trimming and J lost 6 bases, with 8 bases between them. Germline V gene data show CDR1 as LGHNA and CDR2 as YNFKEQ.